This TCR beta chain was sequenced in a study of blood T cell repertoires in COVID-19. The CDR3 is made up of 14 amino acids. Germline V gene data show CDR1 as SGHAT and CDR2 as FQNNGV. Between the trimmed V and J ends, which lost 4 bases and 1 base, there was a span of 8 bases. This table comes from immunoSEQ multiplex PCR, and its TCRdb copy is limited to in-frame clones, with some not included. This repertoire shows 95,000 to 150,000 clones, about 80% found once; its top ten account for around 4%. The clonotype comes from a woman aged 50 to 60 with acute or convalescent COVID-19. The source material was peripheral blood. The V gene is TRBV11-2, the J gene TRBJ1-3; D not certain. The CDR3, as DNA: TGTGCCAGCAGCTCATCAAATTCTGGAAACACCATATATTTT. Its protein is CASSSSNSGNTIYF.